This T cell receptor beta chain was identified during a study of blood T cell repertoires in COVID-19. As for the study in general: Sites across the United States, Italy and Spain contributed samples from acute and convalescent COVID-19. T cells, B-cell-depleted T cells, or PBMCs supplied cDNA or gDNA.

Authors' analysis steps: Amplification of reference gene primers was used by the study to estimate nucleated cell counts. Only in-frame clones appear in the TCRdb table, and some are missing; sequencing was by immunoSEQ multiplex PCR. V and J calls and clone size are as listed in that table; D and trimming were resolved from the DNA. The sample lists 150,000 or so clones, around nine tenths seen once, with about 5% in the top ten. The CDR3 consists of 14 residues. In germline, CDR1 is SGHTA, CDR2 FQGNSA. J lost 5 bases, V lost 0 bases, and 3 bases had no gene match. The genes are TRBV7-2 and TRBJ1-2; 7 bases are a match to TRBD1. The sequenced sample was peripheral blood. This receptor was taken from a human donor in a cohort sampled during active COVID-19. CDR3 nucleotide sequence: TGTGCCAGCAGCTTAGCAGGGGGCGGGTATGGCTACACCTTC. It yields the protein CASSLAGGGYGYTF.